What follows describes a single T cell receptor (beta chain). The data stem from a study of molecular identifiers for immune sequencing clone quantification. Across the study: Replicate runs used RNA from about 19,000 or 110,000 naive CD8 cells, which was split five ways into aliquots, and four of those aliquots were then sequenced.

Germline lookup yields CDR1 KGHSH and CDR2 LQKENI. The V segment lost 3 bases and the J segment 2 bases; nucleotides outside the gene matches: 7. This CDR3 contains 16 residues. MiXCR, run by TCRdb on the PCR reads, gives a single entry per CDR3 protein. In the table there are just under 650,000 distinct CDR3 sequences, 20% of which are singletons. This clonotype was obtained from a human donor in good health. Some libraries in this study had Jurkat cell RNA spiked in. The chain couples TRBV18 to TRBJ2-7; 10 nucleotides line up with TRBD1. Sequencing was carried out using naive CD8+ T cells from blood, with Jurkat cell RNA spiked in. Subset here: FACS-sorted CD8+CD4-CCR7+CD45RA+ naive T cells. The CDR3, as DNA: TGTGCCAGCTCACCGACGACAGGGGGCGAAACCTACGAGCAGTACTTC. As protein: CASSPTTGGETYEQYF. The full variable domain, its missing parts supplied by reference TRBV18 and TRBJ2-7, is NAGVMQNPRHLVRRRGQEARLRCSPMKGHSHVYWYRQLPEEGLKFMVYLQKENIIDESGMPKERFSAEFPKEGPSILRIQQVVRGDSAAYFCASSPTTGGETYEQYFGPGTRLTVT.